Listed below are T cell receptor beta chains from one sample, sequenced in a study of neoadjuvant nivolumab and ipilimumab in lung cancer. Method: immunoSEQ multiplex PCR; TCRdb's copy keeps in-frame clones and lacks some. This sample yields approximately 29,000 clones, of which 83% are seen a single time; about 5% belongs to the top ten. Sequencing was performed on tumor tissue, taken after neoadjuvant nivolumab, alone or with ipilimumab, at or shortly before surgery. These receptors all stem from an adult with non-small cell lung cancer. The CDR3 runs from the conserved cysteine through the conserved F or W. D genes are given only for firm matches. A clone size is listed for some rows: how often the clone was seen (once, few, many), or a class if it is expanded.

v_gene	j_gene	len	abundance	d_gene	CDR3nt	CDR3aa
TRBV4-2	TRBJ2-1	16	-	-	TGTGCCAGCAGCCAAGATCGGGATGAGAATTACAATGAGCAGTTCTTC	CASSQDRDENYNEQFF
TRBV29-1	TRBJ2-7	15	-	TRBD2	TGCAGCGTTGAAGGTACCGGGACTAGCGTCTACGAGCAGTACTTC	CSVEGTGTSVYEQYF
TRBV9	TRBJ2-7	15	-	TRBD1	TGTGCCAGCAGCACGGCCGGGACAGGGGTCTACGAGCAGTACTTC	CASSTAGTGVYEQYF
TRBV7-9	TRBJ2-3	13	-	-	TGTGCCAGCACCATATCAAACACAGATACGCAGTATTTT	CASTISNTDTQYF
TRBV5-1	TRBJ1-3	15	-	TRBD1	TGCGCCAGCAGCCAAACGACAGGGTCTGGAAACACCATATATTTT	CASSQTTGSGNTIYF
TRBV10-2	TRBJ1-2	14	-	TRBD1	TGCGCCAGCAGCCCGGGACAGGGGGCGCTTGGCTACACCTTC	CASSPGQGALGYTF
TRBV11-2	TRBJ2-1	16	few	-	TGTGCCAGCAGCCTATCAGGTGCGGCCCCGGGGAATGAGCAGTTCTTC	CASSLSGAAPGNEQFF
TRBV6-5	TRBJ1-2	13	once	-	TGTGCCAGCACCCCCAGGGGAACATACGGCTACACCTTC	CASTPRGTYGYTF
TRBV19	TRBJ2-7	17	-	-	TGTGCCAGTAGTAGGGCGGACGGCGTATCTGGGGCTCTCGAGCAGTACTTC	CASSRADGVSGALEQYF
TRBV30	TRBJ2-7	13	-	-	TGTGCCTGGACACGGACGGGGGCAGGTGAGCAGTACTTC	CAWTRTGAGEQYF
TRBV28	TRBJ2-7	16	-	-	TGTGCCAGCAGTATGCGAGGGGGCGGGACGCCCTACGAGCAGTACTTC	CASSMRGGGTPYEQYF
TRBV11-2	TRBJ1-6	15	-	-	TGTGCCAGCAGCCCCTCCGGACAGTCGGATTCACCCCTCCACTTT	CASSPSGQSDSPLHF
TRBV7-2	TRBJ2-3	15	-	TRBD1	TGTGCCAGCAGGGACTTGACAGGGGGCACAGATACGCAGTATTTT	CASRDLTGGTDTQYF
TRBV7-9	TRBJ2-2	14	-	-	TGTGCCAGCAGCTTAGTCGGGGACACCGGGGAGCTGTTTTTT	CASSLVGDTGELFF
TRBV7-9	TRBJ2-7	14	-	TRBD2	TGTGCCAACAGCTTAGCAGCGGGAGTCCAAGAGCAGTACTTC	CANSLAAGVQEQYF
TRBV9	TRBJ2-2	16	-	-	TGTGCCAGCAGCGTAGAAAAGCAGGGGAACACCGGGGAGCTGTTTTTT	CASSVEKQGNTGELFF
TRBV10-3	TRBJ1-5	12	-	-	TGTGCCATCAGTGAGCAGAATCAGCCCCAGCATTTT	CAISEQNQPQHF
TRBV6-6	TRBJ2-1	14	-	TRBD2	TGTGCCAGCAAGGCGGGAGTCATTATCGATGAGCAGTTCTTC	CASKAGVIIDEQFF
TRBV6-6	TRBJ1-1	11	-	-	TGTGCCAGCAGCCGGACTACTGAAGCTTTCTTT	CASSRTTEAFF
TRBV4-3	TRBJ2-7	17	-	TRBD2	TGCGCCAGCAGCCCCTCTAGTGGTGGGGGGGTGACCTCCGAGCAGTACTTC	CASSPSSGGGVTSEQYF
TRBV7-8	TRBJ2-1	17	-	-	TGTGCCAGCAGCTTAAAGGCTGAAGGAGGCTCCTACAATGAGCAGTTCTTC	CASSLKAEGGSYNEQFF
TRBV11-2	TRBJ2-5	16	-	-	TGTGCCAGCAGCTCGGCGTTGCGGGGCCCCCAAGAGACCCAGTACTTC	CASSSALRGPQETQYF
TRBV10-3	TRBJ1-5	15	once	-	TGTGCCATCAGGACGTTCAGGGACTGGATTCAGCCCCAGCATTTT	CAIRTFRDWIQPQHF
TRBV6-1	TRBJ2-5	13	once	-	TGTGCCAGCAGTGATCAGGCTGAAGAGACCCAGTACTTC	CASSDQAEETQYF
TRBV9	TRBJ2-7	11	once	-	TGTGCCAGCAGCGTAGGCGACGTACAGTACTTC	CASSVGDVQYF
TRBV28	TRBJ1-1	11	-	TRBD1	TGTGCCAGCACATCGGACAGGGGAGCTTTCTTT	CASTSDRGAFF
TRBV11-2	TRBJ2-7	15	-	-	TGTGCCAGCAGCTTAGTCGGCGGCCTAGCCTACGAGCAGTACTTC	CASSLVGGLAYEQYF
TRBV19	TRBJ1-1	13	-	-	TGTGCCAGTAGTAACTCAGGGAACACTGAAGCTTTCTTT	CASSNSGNTEAFF
TRBV7-2	TRBJ2-7	14	-	-	TGTGCCAGCAGCTTAGGGAGGGGCCCCTACGAGCAGTACTTC	CASSLGRGPYEQYF
TRBV7-9	TRBJ1-4	17	-	TRBD1	TGTGCCAGCAGCAGGGGACAGGTAGATCCAACTAATGAAAAACTGTTTTTT	CASSRGQVDPTNEKLFF
TRBV5-5	TRBJ2-5	13	few	-	TGTGCCAGCCACCGTACAGCGGCGGAGACCCAGTACTTC	CASHRTAAETQYF
TRBV5-4	TRBJ2-2	15	-	-	TGTGCCAGCAGCTCAGCAGGAGGGGACACCGGGGAGCTGTTTTTT	CASSSAGGDTGELFF
TRBV7-9	TRBJ2-5	13	few	TRBD1	TGTGCCAGCAGCTACAGGGGTGCGGAGACCCAGTACTTC	CASSYRGAETQYF
TRBV6-1	TRBJ2-3	12	-	-	TGTGCCAGCAGTGAGGCCGGGGATACGCAGTATTTT	CASSEAGDTQYF
TRBV6-1	TRBJ1-5	13	-	-	TGTGCCAGCAGTGAAAGAGGGGATCAGCCCCAGCATTTT	CASSERGDQPQHF
TRBV7-2	TRBJ2-1	16	-	TRBD2	TGTGCCAGCAGCTTCTATTTTAGCGGGGAAGACAATGAGCAGTTCTTC	CASSFYFSGEDNEQFF
TRBV10-3	TRBJ2-3	16	-	-	TGTGCCATCAGTGAAAACAGGGTGAAAAGCACAGATACGCAGTATTTT	CAISENRVKSTDTQYF
TRBV11-2	TRBJ2-3	17	few	TRBD2	TGTGCCAGCAGCGTGGGCCTAGCGGGAATCAGCACAGATACGCAGTATTTT	CASSVGLAGISTDTQYF
TRBV14	TRBJ1-5	15	-	-	TGTGCCAGCAGCCAACCTTACAGGCGGGATCAGCCCCAGCATTTT	CASSQPYRRDQPQHF
TRBV4-2	TRBJ1-4	16	-	-	TGTGCCAGCAGCCGCGAAGCAGGTACAACTAATGAAAAACTGTTTTTT	CASSREAGTTNEKLFF